What follows are 17 T cell receptor beta chains derived from one specimen sequenced in a study of shared clonotypes between healthy human individuals. TCRdb keeps only in-frame clones here, not all; method: immunoSEQ multiplex PCR. The sample has more than 2 million clones; 90% to 96% are singletons. The sample was naive CD4+ T cells sorted from blood. Documented subset: CD45RA+ positively selected. All receptors derive from a man younger than 35 in good health.

The J gene is TRBJ2-7, the V gene TRBV5-4; no clear D gene. Deletions cut 0 bases from V and 6 bases from J, with 13 bases between. The CDR3 runs to 14 residues. Germline V CDR1 and CDR2: SGHNT, YYREEE (reference sequence). Here the CDR3 reads CASSLGTGYGEQYF. The CDR3 DNA follows: TGTGCCAGCAGCTTGGGCACCGGGTACGGCGAGCAGTACTTC.

The genes are TRBV7-2 and TRBJ2-3; 14 nucleotides align to TRBD2. The CDR3 is made up of 17 amino acids. Germline values: CDR1 SGHTA, CDR2 FQGNSA. V was pared by 5 bases and J by 5 bases, with 9 bases of the junction left unmatched. Written as DNA, the CDR3 is TGTGCCAGCAGCCTCGGGACTAGCGGGAGTCAGGGAGATACGCAGTATTTT. It yields the protein CASSLGTSGSQGDTQYF.

The count of this clone is one. The chain joins TRBV6-1 to TRBJ1-1; 11 nucleotides agree with TRBD1. Per germline, CDR1 MNHNS and CDR2 SASEGT. V dropped 4 bases and J dropped 6; count of bases not matched to a gene: 10. The CDR3 is 16 residues long. The CDR3 bases are TGTGCCAGCAGTGGAATCGGACAGGGGGCTGGGGCTGAAGCTTTCTTT. Amino acid sequence: CASSGIGQGAGAEAFF.

V gene TRBV11-2 combines with J gene TRBJ2-2; no clear D gene. Trimming took 4 bases from V and 1 from J, leaving 7 bases between them. Germline-derived CDR1 and CDR2 are SGHAT and FQNNGV. This CDR3 region has 14 residues. CDR3 residues: CASSWAENTGELFF. CDR3 DNA: TGTGCCAGCAGCTGGGCGGAGAACACCGGGGAGCTGTTTTTT.

The chain joins TRBV6-6 to TRBJ1-5; TRBD1 aligns across 9 bases. Germline CDR1 reads MNHNY; CDR2 reads SVGAGI (reference sequence). The CDR3 runs to 16 residues. The V gene end was trimmed by 5 bases and the J gene end by 4 bases; junction bases not matched to a gene: 9. This CDR3 reads CASSAGGTGINQPQHF. The CDR3, as DNA: TGTGCCAGCAGTGCGGGCGGGACAGGGATTAATCAGCCCCAGCATTTT.

The rearrangement links TRBV6-6 to TRBJ2-3; the D is unclear. Germline-derived CDR1 and CDR2 are MNHNY and SVGAGI (reference sequence). The CDR3 totals 13 residues. V lost 0 bases to trimming and J lost 6 bases, with 7 bases between them. For the CDR3, the DNA is TGTGCCAGCAGTTACTCGATGGGGGATACGCAGTATTTT. Its translation: CASSYSMGDTQYF.

The J gene is TRBJ2-5, the V gene TRBV5-1; D unresolved. CDR3 length equals 15 residues. CDR1 is SGHRS and CDR2 is YFSETQ in the germline V gene. The V gene lost 0 bases and the J gene lost 1 base, with 10 bases spanning the gap. CDR3 in DNA: TGCGCCAGCAGCTTGGTGGGTGTGCGCCAAGAGACCCAGTACTTC. The encoded protein is CASSLVGVRQETQYF.

This clone was seen a handful of times. The J gene is TRBJ1-6, the V gene TRBV10-3, with unresolved D. Per the germline V gene, CDR1 is ENHRY and CDR2 is SYGVKD. V was clipped by 10 bases and J by 8 bases, with 12 bases between them. This CDR3 contains 12 residues. CDR3 amino acids: CATTSGDSPLHF. CDR3 bases: TGTGCCACCACGAGTGGGGATTCACCCCTCCACTTT.

This rearrangement joins TRBV11-1 to TRBJ2-1; 10 bases match TRBD2. This CDR3 is built from 16 residues. V lost 7 bases to trimming and J lost 7 bases; unmatched junction nucleotides: 13. The germline V gene has CDR1 SGHAT and CDR2 FQDESV (reference sequence). The CDR3 is CASKLTPGLASNEQFF. CDR3 coding DNA: TGTGCCAGCAAACTAACTCCGGGACTAGCGAGTAATGAGCAGTTCTTC.

This clone was seen once. The rearrangement links TRBV7-9 to TRBJ1-3, with unresolved D. Per the germline V gene, CDR1 is SEHNR and CDR2 is FQNEAQ (reference sequence). There are 18 residues in the CDR3. Trimming stripped 0 bases from V and 0 bases from J, with 15 bases between. The CDR3 nucleotides read TGTGCCAGCAGCTTAGCACCACAGATCCTCCTCTCTGGAAACACCATATATTTT. Protein: CASSLAPQILLSGNTIYF.

Concerning this clone: Other DNA sequences in this sample translate to the same CDR3. The DNA of the CDR3 is TGTGCCAGCAGCGCACAGGGGAGCTCCTACGAGCAGTACTTC. Protein sequence: CASSAQGSSYEQYF. The rearrangement uses TRBV9 and TRBJ2-7; 7 bases match TRBD1. In germline, CDR1 is SGDLS, CDR2 YYNGEE. With V trimmed by 3 bases and J by 0 bases, 3 bases remained unmatched. CDR3 length equals 14 residues.

The chain joins TRBV15 to TRBJ1-1, with 7 bases fitting TRBD1. V was pared by 1 base and J by 1 base, with 3 bases of the junction left unmatched. From germline, CDR1 is LNHNV and CDR2 YYDKDF (reference sequence). The CDR3 has 15 amino acids. CDR3 protein: CATSRGDSKNTEAFF. The CDR3 DNA sequence: TGTGCCACCAGCAGAGGGGACAGCAAGAACACTGAAGCTTTCTTT.

The genes are TRBV6-1 and TRBJ1-4, with no clear D. CDR3 size: 15 residues. V was trimmed by 4 bases and J by 8 bases, leaving 17 bases between them. The V gene's germline CDR1 is MNHNS and CDR2 SASEGT. The CDR3: CASSVQAAGSEKLFF. As DNA, the CDR3 is TGTGCCAGCAGTGTGCAGGCGGCCGGGTCGGAAAAACTGTTTTTT.

The chain employs TRBV10-1 and TRBJ2-3, with 10 bases lining up with TRBD2. The ends lost 0 bases at V and 0 bases at J; junction bases unmatched: 3. The CDR3 totals 17 residues. CDR1 WNHNN and CDR2 SYGVQD come from the germline V gene (reference sequence). The DNA for the CDR3 is TGCGCCAGCAGTGAGTCCACTAGCGGGATTAGCACAGATACGCAGTATTTT. Protein: CASSESTSGISTDTQYF.

V is TRBV7-2 and J is TRBJ2-2; TRBD2 agrees at 7 bases. The germline V gene has CDR1 SGHTA and CDR2 FQGNSA. V lost 8 bases, J lost 2 bases, and 8 bases stayed unmatched. The CDR3 sequence is 15 residues long. The CDR3 sequence is CASYRGLPNTGELFF. In nucleotides, the CDR3 is TGTGCCAGCTACCGGGGACTACCAAACACCGGGGAGCTGTTTTTT.

J is TRBJ2-2 and V is TRBV7-9; a weak D match, TRBD2 (6 bases). V was clipped by 1 base and J by 4 bases, with 10 bases between them. The CDR3 spans 15 residues. Germline V gene lookup returns CDR1 SEHNR and CDR2 FQNEAQ (reference sequence). CDR3 DNA sequence: TGTGCCAGCAGCTTAGAAAACGGGGGCACCGGGGAGCTGTTTTTT. Its translation: CASSLENGGTGELFF.

This sequence joins TRBV5-1 and TRBJ1-1, with D perhaps TRBD1 (5 bases). In germline, CDR1 is SGHRS, CDR2 YFSETQ. There are 15 residues in the CDR3. The ends were cut back, 2 bases at V and 2 bases at J, with 13 bases in the middle. In nucleotides, the CDR3 is TGCGCCAGCAGCTTATATCAGGGACGAAACACTGAAGCTTTCTTT. It specifies CASSLYQGRNTEAFF. Looking up the rest from reference TRBV5-1 and TRBJ1-1 gives the full variable domain: KAGVTQTPRYLIKTRGQQVTLSCSPISGHRSVSWYQQTPGQGLQFLFEYFSETQRNKGNFPGRFSGRQFSNSRSEMNVSTLELGDSALYLCASSLYQGRNTEAFFGQGTRLTVV.